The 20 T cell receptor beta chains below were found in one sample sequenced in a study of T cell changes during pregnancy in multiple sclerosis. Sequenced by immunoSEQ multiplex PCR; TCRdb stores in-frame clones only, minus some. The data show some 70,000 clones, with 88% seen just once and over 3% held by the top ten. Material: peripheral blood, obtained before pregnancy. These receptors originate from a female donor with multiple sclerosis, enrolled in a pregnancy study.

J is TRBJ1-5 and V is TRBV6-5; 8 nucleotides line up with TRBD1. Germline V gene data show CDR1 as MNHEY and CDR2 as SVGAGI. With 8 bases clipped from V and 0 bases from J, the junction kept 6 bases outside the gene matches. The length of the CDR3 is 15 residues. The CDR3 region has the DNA TGTGCCAGCGGAAAGGGACAGGCTAGCAATCAGCCCCAGCATTTT. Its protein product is CASGKGQASNQPQHF.

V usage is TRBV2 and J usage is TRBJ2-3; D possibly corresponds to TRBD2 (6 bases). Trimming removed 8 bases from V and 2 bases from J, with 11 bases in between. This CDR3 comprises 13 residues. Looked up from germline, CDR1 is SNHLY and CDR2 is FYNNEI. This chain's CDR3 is CASPGGNTDTQYF. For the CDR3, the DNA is TGTGCCAGCCCCGGGGGTAACACAGATACGCAGTATTTT.

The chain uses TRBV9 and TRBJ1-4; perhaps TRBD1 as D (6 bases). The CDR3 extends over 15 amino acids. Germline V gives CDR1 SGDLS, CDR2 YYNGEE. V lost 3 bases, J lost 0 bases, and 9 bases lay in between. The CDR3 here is CASSGRGATNEKLFF. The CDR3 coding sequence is TGTGCCAGCAGCGGCAGGGGTGCAACTAATGAAAAACTGTTTTTT.

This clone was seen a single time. CDR3 protein: CASSVQGGQPQHF. In DNA, the CDR3 is TGTGCCAGCAGCGTACAGGGAGGGCAGCCCCAGCATTTT. V and J are TRBV5-4 and TRBJ1-5, with TRBD1 as a possible D gene (6 bases). V was trimmed by 4 bases and J by 7 bases, leaving 12 bases between them. Germline V gene data show CDR1 as SGHNT and CDR2 as YYREEE (reference sequence). This CDR3 is built from 13 residues.

The CDR3 is CASTGRNNQPQHF. DNA for the CDR3: TGTGCCAGTACGGGGAGGAACAATCAGCCCCAGCATTTT. The rearrangement uses TRBV7-8 and TRBJ1-5, with D uncertain. Germline CDR1 reads SGHVS; CDR2 reads FQNEAQ. V shed 9 bases and J shed 3 bases, with 12 bases lying between them. The CDR3 has 13 residues.

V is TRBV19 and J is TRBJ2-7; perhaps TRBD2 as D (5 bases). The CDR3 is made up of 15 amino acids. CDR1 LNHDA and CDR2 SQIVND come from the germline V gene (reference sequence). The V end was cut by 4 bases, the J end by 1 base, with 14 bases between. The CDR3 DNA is TGTGCCAGTAGTAAACTAGTCGCGTCGTCCTACGAGCAGTACTTC. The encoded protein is CASSKLVASSYEQYF.

The CDR3 spells CASSEMRGTYEQYF. The CDR3, as DNA: TGTGCCAGCAGTGAAATGCGGGGGACCTACGAGCAGTACTTC. The V call is TRBV2, the J call TRBJ2-7, with 7 bases aligning to TRBD2. Germline values: CDR1 SNHLY, CDR2 FYNNEI. V was pared by 2 bases and J by 2 bases, with 3 bases of the junction left unmatched. The CDR3 is 14 residues long. The full variable domain, rest sourced from reference TRBV2 and TRBJ2-7, is EPEVTQTPSHQVTQMGQEVILRCVPISNHLYFYWYRQILGQKVEFLVSFYNNEISEKSEIFDDQFSVERPDGSNFTLKIRSTKLEDSAMYFCASSEMRGTYEQYFGPGTRLTVT.

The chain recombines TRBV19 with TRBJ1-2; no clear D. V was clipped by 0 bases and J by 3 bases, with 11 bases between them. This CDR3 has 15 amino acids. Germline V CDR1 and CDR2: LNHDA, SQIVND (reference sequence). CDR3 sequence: CASSIDGSDYYGYTF. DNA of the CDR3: TGTGCCAGTAGTATAGATGGTTCGGACTACTATGGCTACACCTTC.

The DNA for the CDR3 is TGCAGCGTCGATTCACCCCTCCACTTT. Translating it yields CSVDSPLHF. V usage is TRBV29-1 and J usage is TRBJ1-6; D remains ambiguous. The CDR3 runs 9 residues. Germline V gene sequence: CDR1 SQVTM, CDR2 ANQGSEA. The V gene lost 6 bases and the J gene lost 8 bases, with 2 bases spanning the gap. The variable domain in full, with the rest retrieved from reference TRBV29-1 and TRBJ1-6, is SAVISQKPSRDICQRGTSLTIQCQVDSQVTMMFWYRQQPGQSLTLIATANQGSEATYESGFVIDKFPISRPNLTFSTLTVSNMSPEDSSIYLCSVDSPLHFGNGTRLTVT.

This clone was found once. The CDR3 sequence is CASSPRQSMNTEAFF. The CDR3 DNA reads as TGTGCCAGCAGCCCCCGACAGAGTATGAACACTGAAGCTTTCTTT. V usage is TRBV9 and J usage is TRBJ1-1; possible D gene TRBD1, 5 bases. This CDR3 has 15 residues. Between the trimmed V and J ends, which lost 4 bases and 0 bases, there was a span of 13 bases. In germline, CDR1 is SGDLS, CDR2 YYNGEE.

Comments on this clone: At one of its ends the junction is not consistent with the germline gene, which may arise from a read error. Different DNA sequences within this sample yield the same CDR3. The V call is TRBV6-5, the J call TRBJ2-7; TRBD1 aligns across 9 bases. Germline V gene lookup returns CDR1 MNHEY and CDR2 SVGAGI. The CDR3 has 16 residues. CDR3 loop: CASRYSGTGSSYEQYF. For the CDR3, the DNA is TGTGCCAGCAGGTACTCCGGGACAGGGAGCTCCTACGAGCAGTACTTC.

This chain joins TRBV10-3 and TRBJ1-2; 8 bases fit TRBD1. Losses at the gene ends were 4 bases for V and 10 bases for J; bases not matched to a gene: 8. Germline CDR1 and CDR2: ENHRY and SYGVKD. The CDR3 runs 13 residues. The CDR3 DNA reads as TGTGCCATCAGTGGGGGACAGGTCAGAGACTACACCTTC. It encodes CAISGGQVRDYTF.

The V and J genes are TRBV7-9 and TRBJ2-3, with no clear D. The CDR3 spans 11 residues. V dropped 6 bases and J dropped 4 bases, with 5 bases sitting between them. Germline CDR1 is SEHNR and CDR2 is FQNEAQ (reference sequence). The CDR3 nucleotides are TGTGCCAGCAGTTCAGCAGATACGCAGTATTTT. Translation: CASSSADTQYF.

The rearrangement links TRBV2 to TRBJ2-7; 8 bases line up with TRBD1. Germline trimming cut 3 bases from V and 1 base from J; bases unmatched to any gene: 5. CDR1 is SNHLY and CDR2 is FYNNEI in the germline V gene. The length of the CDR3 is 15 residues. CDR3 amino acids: CASSDIGTGSYEQYF. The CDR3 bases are TGTGCCAGCAGTGACATCGGGACAGGATCCTACGAGCAGTACTTC. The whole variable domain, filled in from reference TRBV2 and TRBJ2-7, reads EPEVTQTPSHQVTQMGQEVILRCVPISNHLYFYWYRQILGQKVEFLVSFYNNEISEKSEIFDDQFSVERPDGSNFTLKIRSTKLEDSAMYFCASSDIGTGSYEQYFGPGTRLTVT.

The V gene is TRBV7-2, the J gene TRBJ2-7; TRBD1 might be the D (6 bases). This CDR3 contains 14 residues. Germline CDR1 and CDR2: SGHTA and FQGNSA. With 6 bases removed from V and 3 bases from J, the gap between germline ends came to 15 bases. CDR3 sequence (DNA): TGTGCCAGCAGTTATTCCGACAGGAACTACGAGCAGTACTTC. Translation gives CASSYSDRNYEQYF.

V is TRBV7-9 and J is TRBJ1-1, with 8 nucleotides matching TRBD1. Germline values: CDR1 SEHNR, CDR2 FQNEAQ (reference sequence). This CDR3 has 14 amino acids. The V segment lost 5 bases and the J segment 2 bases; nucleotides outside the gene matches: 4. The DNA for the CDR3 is TGTGCCAGCAGCGACGGGACAGGAAACACTGAAGCTTTCTTT. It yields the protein CASSDGTGNTEAFF. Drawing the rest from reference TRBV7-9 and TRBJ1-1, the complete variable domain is DTGVSQNPRHKITKRGQNVTFRCDPISEHNRLYWYRQTLGQGPEFLTYFQNEAQLEKSRLLSDRFSAERPKGSFSTLEIQRTEQGDSAMYLCASSDGTGNTEAFFGQGTRLTVV.

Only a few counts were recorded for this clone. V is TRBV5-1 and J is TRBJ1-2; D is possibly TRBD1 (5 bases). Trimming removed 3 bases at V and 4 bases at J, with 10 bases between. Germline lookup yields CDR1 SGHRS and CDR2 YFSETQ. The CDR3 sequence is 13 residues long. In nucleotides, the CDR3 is TGCGCCAGCAGCTCGGACATTCTCTATGGCTACACCTTC. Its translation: CASSSDILYGYTF.

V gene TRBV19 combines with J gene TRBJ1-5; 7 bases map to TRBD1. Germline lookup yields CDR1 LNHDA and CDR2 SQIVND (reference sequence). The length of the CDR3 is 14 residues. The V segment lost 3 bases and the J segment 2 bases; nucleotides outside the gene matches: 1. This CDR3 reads CASSITGGNQPQHF. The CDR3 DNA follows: TGTGCCAGTAGTATTACAGGGGGCAATCAGCCCCAGCATTTT. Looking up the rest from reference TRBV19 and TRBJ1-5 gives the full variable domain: DGGITQSPKYLFRKEGQNVTLSCEQNLNHDAMYWYRQDPGQGLRLIYYSQIVNDFQKGDIAEGYSVSREKKESFPLTVTSAQKNPTAFYLCASSITGGNQPQHFGDGTRLSIL.

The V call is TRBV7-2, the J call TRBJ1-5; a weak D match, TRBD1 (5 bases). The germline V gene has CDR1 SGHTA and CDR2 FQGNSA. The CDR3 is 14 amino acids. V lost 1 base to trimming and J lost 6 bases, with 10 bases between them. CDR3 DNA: TGTGCCAGCAGCTTAGGTGGGGCAGGTCAGCCCCAGCATTTT. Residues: CASSLGGAGQPQHF.

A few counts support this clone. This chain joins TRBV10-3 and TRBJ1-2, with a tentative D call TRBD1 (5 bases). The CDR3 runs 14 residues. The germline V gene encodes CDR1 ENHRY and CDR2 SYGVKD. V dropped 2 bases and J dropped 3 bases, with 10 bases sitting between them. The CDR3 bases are TGTGCCATCAGTGAGGGGGGGTCCGACTATGGCTACACCTTC. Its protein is CAISEGGSDYGYTF.